These T cell receptor beta chains were read from a single sample in a study of shared clonotypes between healthy human individuals. The repertoire was sequenced with immunoSEQ multiplex PCR; TCRdb's copy has only in-frame clones and lacks some. The profile covers some 2 million clones, with less than 95% appearing a single time and 1% to 1.5% taken by the ten largest. The sample comprised naive CD8+ T cells sorted from blood. All receptors come from a man aged 18 to 29 in good health. Both conserved end residues are part of each CDR3. The D gene is left open where the match is weak. Some rows have no size entry. The others give once, few or many, or a class for an expanded clone.

V gene	D gene	J gene	clone size	CDR3 protein	CDR3 DNA
TRBV19	TRBD2	TRBJ2-1	-	CASSISGSGRNEQFF	TGTGCCAGTAGTATTTCGGGTAGCGGGAGAAATGAGCAGTTCTTC
TRBV29-1	TRBD1	TRBJ2-1	-	CSVLWTGRSYNEQFF	TGCAGCGTTCTATGGACAGGGAGGTCCTACAATGAGCAGTTCTTC
TRBV28	-	TRBJ1-5	-	CASSFWGFSNQPQHF	TGTGCCAGCAGTTTCTGGGGGTTTAGCAATCAGCCCCAGCATTTT
TRBV12-5	-	TRBJ2-3	-	CASGPGTSPSTDTQYF	TGTGCTAGTGGCCCCGGGACTTCCCCTAGCACAGATACGCAGTATTTT
TRBV27	-	TRBJ2-1	-	CASSLLAYNEQFF	TGTGCCAGCAGTTTATTAGCTTACAATGAGCAGTTCTTC
TRBV28	TRBD1	TRBJ2-3	once	CASSVTGGEDTQYF	TGTGCCAGCAGTGTAACAGGGGGCGAAGATACGCAGTATTTT
TRBV4-1	-	TRBJ2-7	-	CASSQGRGPYEQYF	TGCGCCAGCAGCCAAGGGAGGGGGCCCTACGAGCAGTACTTC
TRBV30	TRBD2	TRBJ2-7	-	CAWLKRGTSGTYEQYF	TGTGCCTGGCTTAAACGCGGGACTAGCGGAACCTACGAGCAGTACTTC
TRBV7-9	TRBD2	TRBJ2-1	-	CASSFSGRNEQFF	TGTGCCAGCAGCTTTAGCGGGAGGAATGAGCAGTTCTTC
TRBV9	-	TRBJ1-1	-	CASSVHGVGGEAFF	TGTGCCAGCAGCGTGCATGGGGTCGGGGGTGAAGCTTTCTTT
TRBV30	-	TRBJ1-6	-	CAWSWTFPEGDSPLHF	TGTGCCTGGAGTTGGACATTTCCGGAAGGGGATTCACCCCTCCACTTT
TRBV4-3	-	TRBJ2-7	-	CASSQDGGGSYEQYF	TGCGCCAGCAGCCAAGATGGCGGCGGATCCTACGAGCAGTACTTC